This record looks at one T cell receptor beta chain sequence and its context. The sample is drawn from a study of blood T cell repertoires in COVID-19. Whole-study context: Italy, Spain and the United States were the sources of the convalescent and acute COVID-19 samples. From T cells, B-cell-depleted T cells, or PBMCs came the material, which was cDNA or gDNA.

The protocol was immunoSEQ multiplex PCR, while the TCRdb copy is restricted to in-frame clones and leaves out a portion. Of about 60,000 clones listed, about nine tenths were seen once; the top ten hold around 6.7%. Material: peripheral blood. This clonotype was sampled from a human donor in a cohort sampled during active COVID-19.

The CDR3: CASRIISGDTQYF. CDR3 nucleotides: TGTGCCAGCAGAATTATTTCGGGGGATACGCAGTATTTT. The chain combines TRBV2 with TRBJ2-3; a weak D match, TRBD2 (5 bases). The V end lost 6 bases, the J end lost 6 bases, and 13 bases lay between the germline ends. This CDR3 is 13 amino acids long. Germline V gives CDR1 SNHLY, CDR2 FYNNEI.